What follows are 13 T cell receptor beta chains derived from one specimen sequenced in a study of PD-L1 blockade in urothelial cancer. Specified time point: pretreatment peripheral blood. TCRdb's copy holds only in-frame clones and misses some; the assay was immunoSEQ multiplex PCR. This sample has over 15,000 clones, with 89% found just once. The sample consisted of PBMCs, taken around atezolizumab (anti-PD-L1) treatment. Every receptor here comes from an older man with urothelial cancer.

The chain's CDR3 is CASSRSGSGNTIYF. The CDR3 coding sequence is TGTGCCAGCAGCCGTTCCGGCTCTGGAAACACCATATATTTT. V and J are TRBV5-8 and TRBJ1-3, with D hard to call. The V end was cut by 4 bases, the J end by 0 bases, with 8 bases between. Per the germline V gene, CDR1 is SGHTS and CDR2 is YDEGEE. The CDR3 length is 14 residues.

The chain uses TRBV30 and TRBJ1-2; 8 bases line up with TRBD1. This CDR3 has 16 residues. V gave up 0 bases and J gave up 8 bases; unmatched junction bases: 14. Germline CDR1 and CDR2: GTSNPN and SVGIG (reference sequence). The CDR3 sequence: CAWSVRWDRFPPGYTF. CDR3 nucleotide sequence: TGTGCCTGGAGTGTACGCTGGGACAGGTTCCCTCCCGGCTACACCTTC.

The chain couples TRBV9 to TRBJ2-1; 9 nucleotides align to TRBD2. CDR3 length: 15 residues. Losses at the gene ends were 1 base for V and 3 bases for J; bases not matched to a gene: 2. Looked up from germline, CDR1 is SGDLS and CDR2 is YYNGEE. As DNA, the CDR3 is TGTGCCAGCAGCGTACGTAGCGGGGGCTACAATGAGCAGTTCTTC. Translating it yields CASSVRSGGYNEQFF.

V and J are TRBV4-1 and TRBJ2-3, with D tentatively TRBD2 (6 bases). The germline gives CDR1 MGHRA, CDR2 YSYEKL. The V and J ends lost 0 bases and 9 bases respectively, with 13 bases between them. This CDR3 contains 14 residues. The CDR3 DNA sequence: TGCGCCAGCAGCCAAGAGGGGACTTTTGGGACGCAGTATTTT. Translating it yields CASSQEGTFGTQYF.

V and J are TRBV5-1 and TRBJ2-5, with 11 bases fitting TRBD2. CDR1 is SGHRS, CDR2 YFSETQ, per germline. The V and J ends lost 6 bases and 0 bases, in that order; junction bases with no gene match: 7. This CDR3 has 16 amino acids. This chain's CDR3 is CASNPSSGGYQETQYF. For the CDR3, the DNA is TGCGCCAGCAACCCCTCTAGCGGGGGGTACCAAGAGACCCAGTACTTC.

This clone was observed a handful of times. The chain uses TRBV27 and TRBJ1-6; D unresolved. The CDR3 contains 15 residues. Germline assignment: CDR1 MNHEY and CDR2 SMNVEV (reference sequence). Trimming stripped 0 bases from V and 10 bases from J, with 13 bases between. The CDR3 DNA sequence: TGTGCCAGCAGTTTATCCACAGTAATAGGCTCACCCCTCCACTTT. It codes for CASSLSTVIGSPLHF.

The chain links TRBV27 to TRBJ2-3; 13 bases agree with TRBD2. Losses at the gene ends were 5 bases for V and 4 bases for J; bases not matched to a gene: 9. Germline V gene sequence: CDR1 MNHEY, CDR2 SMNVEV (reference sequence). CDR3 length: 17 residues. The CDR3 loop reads CASSLYRLAGGSDTQYF. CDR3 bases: TGTGCCAGCAGTCTATATAGACTAGCGGGGGGCTCAGATACGCAGTATTTT.

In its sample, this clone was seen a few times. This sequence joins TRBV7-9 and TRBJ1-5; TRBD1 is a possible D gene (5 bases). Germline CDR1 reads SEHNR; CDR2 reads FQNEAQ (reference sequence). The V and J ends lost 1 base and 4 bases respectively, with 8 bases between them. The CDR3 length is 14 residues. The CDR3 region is CASSLVTENQPQHF. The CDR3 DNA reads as TGTGCCAGCAGCTTAGTGACAGAGAATCAGCCCCAGCATTTT.

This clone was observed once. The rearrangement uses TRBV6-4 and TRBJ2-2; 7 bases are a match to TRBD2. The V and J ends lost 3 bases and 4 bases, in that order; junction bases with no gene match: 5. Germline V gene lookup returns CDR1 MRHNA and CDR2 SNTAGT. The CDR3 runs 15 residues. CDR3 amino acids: CASSEEGEGTGELFF. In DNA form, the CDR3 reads TGTGCCAGCAGTGAGGAAGGGGAGGGCACCGGGGAGCTGTTTTTT.

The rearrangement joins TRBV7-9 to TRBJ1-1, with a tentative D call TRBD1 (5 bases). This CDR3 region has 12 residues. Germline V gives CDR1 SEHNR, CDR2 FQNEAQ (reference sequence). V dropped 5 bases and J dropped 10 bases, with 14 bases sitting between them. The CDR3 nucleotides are TGTGCCAGCAGCCCACGCGGGGGGATAGCTTTCTTT. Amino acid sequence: CASSPRGGIAFF.

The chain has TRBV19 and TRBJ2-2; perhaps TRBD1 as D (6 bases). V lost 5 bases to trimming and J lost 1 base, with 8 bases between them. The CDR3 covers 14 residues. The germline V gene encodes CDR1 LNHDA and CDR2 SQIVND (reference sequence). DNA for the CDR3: TGTGCCAGTAGTCCGGGACAGAACACCGGGGAGCTGTTTTTT. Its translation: CASSPGQNTGELFF.

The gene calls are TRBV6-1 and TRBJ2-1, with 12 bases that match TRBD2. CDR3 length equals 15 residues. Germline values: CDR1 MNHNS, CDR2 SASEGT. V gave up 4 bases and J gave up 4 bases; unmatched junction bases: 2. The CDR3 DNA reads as TGTGCCAGCAGTGTCACTAGCGGGGGGTACAATGAGCAGTTCTTC. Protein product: CASSVTSGGYNEQFF.

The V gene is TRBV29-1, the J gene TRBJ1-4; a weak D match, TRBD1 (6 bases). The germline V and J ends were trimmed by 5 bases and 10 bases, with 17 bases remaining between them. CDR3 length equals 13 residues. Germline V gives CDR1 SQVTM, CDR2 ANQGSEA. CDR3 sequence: CSVRTAARSKLFF. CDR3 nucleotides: TGCAGCGTTAGGACAGCCGCCCGATCAAAACTGTTTTTT.